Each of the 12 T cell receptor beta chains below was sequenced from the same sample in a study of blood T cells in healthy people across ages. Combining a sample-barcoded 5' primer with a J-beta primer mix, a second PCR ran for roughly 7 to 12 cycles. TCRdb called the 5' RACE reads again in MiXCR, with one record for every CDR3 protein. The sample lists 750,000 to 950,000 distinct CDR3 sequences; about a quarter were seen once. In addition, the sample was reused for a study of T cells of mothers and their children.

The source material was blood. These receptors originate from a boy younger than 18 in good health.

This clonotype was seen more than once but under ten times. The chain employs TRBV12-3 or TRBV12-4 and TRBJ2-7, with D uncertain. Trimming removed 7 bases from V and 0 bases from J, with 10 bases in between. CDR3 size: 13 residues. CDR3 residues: CASTHARSYEQYF. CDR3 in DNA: TGTGCCAGCACCCATGCCCGCTCCTACGAGCAGTACTTC.

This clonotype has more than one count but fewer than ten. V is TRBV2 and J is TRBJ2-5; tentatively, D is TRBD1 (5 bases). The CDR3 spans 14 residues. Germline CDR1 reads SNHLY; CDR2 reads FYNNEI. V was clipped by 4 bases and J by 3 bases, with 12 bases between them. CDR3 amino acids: CASSVEQGEETQYF. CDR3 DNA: TGTGCCAGCAGTGTCGAGCAGGGTGAAGAGACCCAGTACTTC.

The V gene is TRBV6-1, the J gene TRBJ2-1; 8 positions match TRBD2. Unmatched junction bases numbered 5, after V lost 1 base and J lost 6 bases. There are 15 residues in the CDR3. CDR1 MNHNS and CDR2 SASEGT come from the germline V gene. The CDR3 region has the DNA TGTGCCAGCAGTGAAGTGATCGGGGGGGCCAATGAGCAGTTCTTC. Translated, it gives CASSEVIGGANEQFF.

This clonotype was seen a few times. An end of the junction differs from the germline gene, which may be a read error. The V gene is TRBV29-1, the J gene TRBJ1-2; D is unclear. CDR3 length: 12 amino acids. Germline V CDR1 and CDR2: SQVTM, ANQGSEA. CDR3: CSVGVGSYGYTF. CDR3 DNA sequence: TGCAGTGTTGGGGTAGGGAGCTATGGCTACACCTTC.

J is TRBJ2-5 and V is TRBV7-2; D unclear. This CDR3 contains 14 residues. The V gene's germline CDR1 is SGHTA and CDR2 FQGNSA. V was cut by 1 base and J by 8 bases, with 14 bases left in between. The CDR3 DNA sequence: TGTGCCAGCAGCTTAGTAACCCCCCTGGCTACCCAGTACTTC. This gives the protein CASSLVTPLATQYF.

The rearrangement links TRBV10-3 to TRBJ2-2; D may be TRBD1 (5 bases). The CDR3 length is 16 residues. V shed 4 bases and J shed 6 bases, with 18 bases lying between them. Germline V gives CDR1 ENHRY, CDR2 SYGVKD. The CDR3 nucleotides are TGTGCCATCAGTGTTTGGCAGGCCTCAGGGTCCGGGGAGCTGTTTTTT. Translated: CAISVWQASGSGELFF.

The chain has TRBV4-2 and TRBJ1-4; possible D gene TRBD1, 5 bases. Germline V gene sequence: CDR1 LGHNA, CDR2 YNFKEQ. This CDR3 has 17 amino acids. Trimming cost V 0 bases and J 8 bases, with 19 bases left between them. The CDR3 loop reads CASSQDPAGMGGEKLFF. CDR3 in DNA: TGTGCCAGCAGCCAAGATCCTGCGGGGATGGGGGGAGAAAAACTGTTTTTT.

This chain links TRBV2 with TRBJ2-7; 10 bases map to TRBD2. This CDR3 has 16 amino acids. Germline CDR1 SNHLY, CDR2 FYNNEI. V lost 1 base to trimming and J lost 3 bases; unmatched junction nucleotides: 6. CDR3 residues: CASSEVNSGGYYEQYF. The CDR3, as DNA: TGTGCCAGCAGTGAAGTTAATAGCGGGGGGTACTACGAGCAGTACTTC.

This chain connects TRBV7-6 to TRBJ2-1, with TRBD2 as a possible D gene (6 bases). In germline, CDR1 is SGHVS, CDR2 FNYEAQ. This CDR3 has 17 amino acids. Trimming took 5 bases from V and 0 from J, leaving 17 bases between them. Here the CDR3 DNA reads TGTGCCAGCAGCCCTACGGCCCGGGGGAGCTCCTACAATGAGCAGTTCTTC. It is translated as CASSPTARGSSYNEQFF.

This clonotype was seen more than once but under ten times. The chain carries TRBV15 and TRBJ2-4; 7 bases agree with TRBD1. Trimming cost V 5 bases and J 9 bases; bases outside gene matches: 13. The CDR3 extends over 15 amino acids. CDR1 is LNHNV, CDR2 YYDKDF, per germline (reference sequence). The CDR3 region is CATSGRQGSFGIQYF. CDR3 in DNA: TGTGCCACCAGCGGAAGACAGGGTAGTTTCGGCATTCAGTACTTC.

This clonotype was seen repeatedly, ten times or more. Here the CDR3 DNA reads TGCGCCAGCAGCCAAGGATCAACTAATGAAAAACTGTTTTTT. This translates into CASSQGSTNEKLFF. V and J are TRBV4-1 and TRBJ1-4, with D uncertain. Germline V gene lookup returns CDR1 MGHRA and CDR2 YSYEKL. The V gene lost 1 base and the J gene lost 0 bases, with 3 bases spanning the gap. The CDR3 length is 14 residues.

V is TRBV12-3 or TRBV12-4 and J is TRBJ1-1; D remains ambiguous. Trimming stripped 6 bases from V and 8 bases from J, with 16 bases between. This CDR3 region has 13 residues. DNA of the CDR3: TGTGCCAGCAGCCGGGGAAGGGCAGAGGAAGCTTTCTTT. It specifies CASSRGRAEEAFF.